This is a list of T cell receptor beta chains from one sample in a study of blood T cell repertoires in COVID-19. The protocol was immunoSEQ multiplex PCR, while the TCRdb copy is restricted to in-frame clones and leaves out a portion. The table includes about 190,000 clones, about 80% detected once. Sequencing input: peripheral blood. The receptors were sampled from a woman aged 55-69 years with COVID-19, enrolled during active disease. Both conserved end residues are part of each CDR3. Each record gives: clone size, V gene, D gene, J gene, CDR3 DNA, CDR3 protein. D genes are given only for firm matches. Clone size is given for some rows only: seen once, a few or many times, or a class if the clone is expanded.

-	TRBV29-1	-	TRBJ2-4	TGCAGCGTTGAAGTGCTGCCGGCAGAAGCGATACCAAAAATAGCCAAAAACATTCAGTACTTC	CSVEVLPAEAIPKIAKNIQYF
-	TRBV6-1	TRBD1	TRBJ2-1	TGTGCCAGCAGTGAAACCTGGACAGGGATGTACAATGAGCAGTTCTTC	CASSETWTGMYNEQFF
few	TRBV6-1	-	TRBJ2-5	TGTGCCAGCAGTGAATTTGGAGGGAGGAGGACGGAGACCCAGTACTTC	CASSEFGGRRTETQYF
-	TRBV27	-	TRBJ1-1	TGTGCCAGCAGTTTAAGGGGAAAACGGAACACTGAAGCTTTCTTT	CASSLRGKRNTEAFF
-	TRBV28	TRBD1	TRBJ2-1	TGTGCCAGCAGATCCCAGGTACAGGGGGCGTACAATGAGCAGTTCTTC	CASRSQVQGAYNEQFF
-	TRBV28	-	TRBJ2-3	TGTGCCAGCAGTTTTGAGGTAACAGATACGCAGTATTTT	CASSFEVTDTQYF
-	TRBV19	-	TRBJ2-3	TGTGCCAGTACTTACAACCTCGTCACAGATACGCAGTATTTT	CASTYNLVTDTQYF
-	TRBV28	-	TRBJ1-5	TGTGCCAGCAGTCCCCCGTTTATCAGGCATCAGCCCCAGCATTTT	CASSPPFIRHQPQHF
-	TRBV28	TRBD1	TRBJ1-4	TGTGCCAGCAGCTGGACAGGGGGGGCAACTAATGAAAAACTGTTTTTT	CASSWTGGATNEKLFF
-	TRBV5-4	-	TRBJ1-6	TGTGCCAGCAGCTTAGGACCGGGGAGCTCCTATAATTCACCCCTCCACTTT	CASSLGPGSSYNSPLHF
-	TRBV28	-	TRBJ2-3	TGTGCCAGCAGCCTAACAGGGCTACGCACAGATACGCAGTATTTT	CASSLTGLRTDTQYF
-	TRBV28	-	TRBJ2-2	TGTGCCAGCAGTTTACAGGTCGGAACCGGGGAGCTGTTTTTT	CASSLQVGTGELFF
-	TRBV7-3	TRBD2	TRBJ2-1	TGTGCCAGCAGCCCCCGGACTAGCAGGTACAATGAGCAGTTCTTC	CASSPRTSRYNEQFF
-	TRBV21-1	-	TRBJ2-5	TGTGCCAGCAGCAAAGCGGTGGGGACTAGCGGGGGCCAAGAGACCCAGTACTTC	CASSKAVGTSGGQETQYF
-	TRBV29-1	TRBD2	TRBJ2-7	TGCAGCGTTGAATCCCGGGGCGGGAGGTTCTTGGATCGCGAGCAGTACTTC	CSVESRGGRFLDREQYF
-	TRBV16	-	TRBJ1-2	TGTGCCAGCAGCCAATTACGGGGCCGGGAGATGGGCTACACCTTC	CASSQLRGREMGYTF
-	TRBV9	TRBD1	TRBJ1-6	TGTGCCAGCAGCCAGGGGGCCAGTAATTCACCCCTCCACTTT	CASSQGASNSPLHF
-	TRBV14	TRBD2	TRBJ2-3	TGTGCCAGCAGCCAAACTAGCGGGAGGGCGGATACGCAGTATTTT	CASSQTSGRADTQYF
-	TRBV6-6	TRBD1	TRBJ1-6	TGTGCCAGCAGACCGGGACAGTATAATTCACCCCTCCACTTT	CASRPGQYNSPLHF
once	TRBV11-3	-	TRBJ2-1	TGTGCCAGCAGCCCCGATAGCCGCAATGAGCAGTTCTTC	CASSPDSRNEQFF
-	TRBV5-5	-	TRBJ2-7	TGTGGCTCCGGGACACACTACGAGCAGTACTTC	CGSGTHYEQYF
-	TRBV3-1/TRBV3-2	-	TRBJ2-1	TGTGCCAGCAGCCAAGTATTACGCCCGAGCAATGAGCAGTTCTTC	CASSQVLRPSNEQFF
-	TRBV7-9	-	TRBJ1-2	TGTGCCAGCAGCGACCTGACAGCTGCTAACTATGGCTACACCTTC	CASSDLTAANYGYTF
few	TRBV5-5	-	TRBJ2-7	TGTGCCAGCAGCTTGGAGGGGTACGAGCAGTACTTC	CASSLEGYEQYF
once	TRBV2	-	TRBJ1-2	TGTGCCAGCAGTGAGGCGGCCTATGGCTACACCTTC	CASSEAAYGYTF
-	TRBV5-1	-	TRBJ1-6	TGCGCCAGCAGCTTCAGCTTGGGGCTAGGTTCACCCCTCCACTTT	CASSFSLGLGSPLHF
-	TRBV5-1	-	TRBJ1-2	TGCGCCAGCAGCCTCATTGAGTCCTATGGCTACACCTTC	CASSLIESYGYTF
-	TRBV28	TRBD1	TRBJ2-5	TGTGCCAGCAGTCTGTCAGGGGGTCAAGAGACCCAGTACTTC	CASSLSGGQETQYF
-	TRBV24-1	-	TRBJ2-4	TGTGCCACCAGGGCAGCCCCACTACTAGCCAAAAACATTCAGTACTTC	CATRAAPLLAKNIQYF
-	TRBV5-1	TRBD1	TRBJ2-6	TGCGCCAGCAGCCCCGGGACAGGGCTTAAATCGACTGGGGCCAACGTCCTGACTTTC	CASSPGTGLKSTGANVLTF
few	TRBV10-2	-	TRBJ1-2	TGCGCCAGCAGTGTTGACAGTTATGGCTACACCTTC	CASSVDSYGYTF
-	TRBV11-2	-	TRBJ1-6	TGTGCCAGCAGCTTAACCCCTACGAATTCACCCCTCCACTTT	CASSLTPTNSPLHF
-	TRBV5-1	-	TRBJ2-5	TGCGCCAGCAGCTTTTATCAGAAAGAGACCCAGTACTTC	CASSFYQKETQYF
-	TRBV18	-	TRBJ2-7	TGTGCCAGCTCTCCAGGAGTACCAAGGCTCAGCTCCTACGAGCAGTACTTC	CASSPGVPRLSSYEQYF
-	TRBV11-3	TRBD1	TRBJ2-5	TGTGCCAGCAGCGACAGGACAGGGATCGGAGAGACCCAGTACTTC	CASSDRTGIGETQYF
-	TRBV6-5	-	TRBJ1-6	TGTGCCAGCAGGGCAGGCTCCTATAATTCACCCCTCCACTTT	CASRAGSYNSPLHF
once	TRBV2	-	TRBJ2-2	TGTGCCAGCAGTCTCATGGTCCAGGCCGGGGAGCTGTTTTTT	CASSLMVQAGELFF
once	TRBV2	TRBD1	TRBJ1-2	TGTGCCAGCAGACTAGGACAGGGGAACGGTGGCTACACCTTC	CASRLGQGNGGYTF
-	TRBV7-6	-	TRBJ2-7	TGTGCCAGCAGCCCAGCCGGGTACGAGCAGTACTTC	CASSPAGYEQYF
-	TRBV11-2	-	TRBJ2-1	TGTGCCAGCAGCTCAAGCTTTGGTAATGAGCAGTTCTTC	CASSSSFGNEQFF
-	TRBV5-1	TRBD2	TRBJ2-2	TGCGCCAGCAGCTTGGTAGCGGGGGGTCAGAACACCGGGGAGCTGTTTTTT	CASSLVAGGQNTGELFF
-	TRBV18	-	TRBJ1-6	TGTGCCAGCTCACCACCGGACAGTAGTTCACCCCTCCACTTT	CASSPPDSSSPLHF